This TCR beta chain appears in the sequencing data of a study of graft-versus-host responses after intestinal transplantation. At the level of the study: Multivisceral, liver-intestinal, or isolated intestinal transplants were received by the recipients. Recipients across the board were started on anti-thymocyte globulin induction, then kept on tacrolimus and steroids for around three years.

V dropped 3 bases and J dropped 8; count of bases not matched to a gene: 2. Germline V gives CDR1 SGDLS, CDR2 YYNGEE. The CDR3 is 13 residues long. This clone was counted only a few times. Its target is not known. Study results and limitations: In patients with graft-donor T cell macrochimerism, allograft graft-versus-host to host-versus-graft clonal ratios were high.

Libraries were prepared by immunoSEQ multiplex PCR; TCRdb keeps only in-frame clonotypes and omits some of them. The table shows approximately 10,000 clones, with about 70% occurring only once. Graft tissue was processed to release intraepithelial and lamina propria lymphocytes. The source is a human patient who received an intestinal transplant, so some T cells may come from the graft donor. The V gene is TRBV9, the J gene TRBJ1-4; 9 positions match TRBD1. Here the sequenced sample was ileum tissue, taken around 140 days after intestinal transplantation. CDR3 in DNA: TGTGCCAGCAGCGCGACAGGGGGGGAAAAACTGTTTTTT. Protein product: CASSATGGEKLFF.